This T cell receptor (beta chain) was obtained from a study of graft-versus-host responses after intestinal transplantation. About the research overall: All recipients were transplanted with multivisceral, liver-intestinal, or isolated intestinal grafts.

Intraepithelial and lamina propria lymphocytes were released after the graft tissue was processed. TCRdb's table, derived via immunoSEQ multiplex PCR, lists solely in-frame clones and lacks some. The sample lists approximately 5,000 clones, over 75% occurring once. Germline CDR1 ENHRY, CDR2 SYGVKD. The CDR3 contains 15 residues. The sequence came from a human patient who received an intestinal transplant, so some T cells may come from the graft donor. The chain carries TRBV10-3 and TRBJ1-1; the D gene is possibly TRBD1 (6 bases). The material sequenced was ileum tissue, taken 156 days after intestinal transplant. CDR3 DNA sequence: TGTGTCGTCAAAGAGGGGGAGCTTATGAACACTGAAGCTTTCTTT. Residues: CVVKEGELMNTEAFF.